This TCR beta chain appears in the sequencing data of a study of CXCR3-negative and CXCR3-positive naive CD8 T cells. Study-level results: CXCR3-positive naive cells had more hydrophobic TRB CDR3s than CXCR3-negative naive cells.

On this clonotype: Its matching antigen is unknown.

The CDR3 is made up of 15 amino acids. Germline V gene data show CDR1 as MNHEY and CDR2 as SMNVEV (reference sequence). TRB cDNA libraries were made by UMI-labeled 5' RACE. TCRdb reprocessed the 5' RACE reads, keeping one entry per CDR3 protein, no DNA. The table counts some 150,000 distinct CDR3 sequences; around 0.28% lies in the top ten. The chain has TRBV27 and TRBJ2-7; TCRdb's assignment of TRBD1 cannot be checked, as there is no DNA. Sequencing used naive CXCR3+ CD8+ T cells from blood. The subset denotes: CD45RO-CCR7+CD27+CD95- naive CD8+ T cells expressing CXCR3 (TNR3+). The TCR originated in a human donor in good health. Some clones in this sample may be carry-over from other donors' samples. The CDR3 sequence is CASSLGTGYPYEQYF.